The source of this TCR beta chain is a study of cytomegalovirus exposure and HLA in healthy donors. TCRdb keeps only in-frame clones here, not all; method: immunoSEQ multiplex PCR. The sample lists more than 55,000 clones, about 91% occurring once. Of note for this clone: Its antigen is not identified.

The donors were in the roughly 120-subject validation cohort, distinct from the roughly 720-subject first cohort. The CDR3 sequence is 16 residues long. Losses at the gene ends were 3 bases for V and 6 bases for J; bases not matched to a gene: 5. Germline V gene sequence: CDR1 SGDLS, CDR2 YYNGEE. Points from the study as a whole: While the bulk of TCR sequences proved rare, some public TCRs turned up in many donors. In vitro confirmation showed three CMV-associated chains to be CMV antigen specific. Investigators reported 150 to 200 TCR beta chains as tied to cytomegalovirus.

Material for sequencing was PBMCs. The sequence was collected from a woman aged 18-29 years in good health and CMV-seronegative. V is TRBV9 and J is TRBJ2-1; TRBD2 aligns across 14 bases. This CDR3 is CASSGTGTSGSNEQFF. The CDR3 DNA follows: TGTGCCAGCAGCGGGACCGGGACTAGCGGGAGCAATGAGCAGTTCTTC.